One and the same sample provided the 12 T cell receptor beta chains below, sequenced in a study of blood T cell repertoires in COVID-19. Repertoires were generated with immunoSEQ multiplex PCR, while TCRdb's copy carries only in-frame clones and drops some. The sample consists of about 140,000 clones, about three quarters of them appearing once. The sequencing input was peripheral blood. These receptors came from a man aged 45-60 years with acute or convalescent COVID-19.

The CDR3 DNA is TGCAGCGTCGAGGAGGGAAACACCATATATTTT. It encodes CSVEEGNTIYF. This chain uses TRBV29-1 with TRBJ1-3; D not resolved. V was pared by 6 bases and J by 4 bases, with 7 bases between. The germline CDR1 and CDR2 sequences are SQVTM and ANQGSEA. CDR3 size: 11 residues. The complete variable domain, with remaining parts taken from reference TRBV29-1 and TRBJ1-3, reads SAVISQKPSRDICQRGTSLTIQCQVDSQVTMMFWYRQQPGQSLTLIATANQGSEATYESGFVIDKFPISRPNLTFSTLTVSNMSPEDSSIYLCSVEEGNTIYFGEGSWLTVV.

The chain carries TRBV29-1 and TRBJ2-7; no reliable D call. The germline gives CDR1 SQVTM, CDR2 ANQGSEA. This CDR3 is 12 amino acids long. Trimming stripped 5 bases from V and 0 bases from J, with 8 bases between. The CDR3 spells CSVSTSSYEQYF. CDR3 DNA: TGCAGCGTTTCCACCAGCTCCTACGAGCAGTACTTC.

The chain recombines TRBV19 with TRBJ1-2; D is possibly TRBD1 (6 bases). Per germline, CDR1 LNHDA and CDR2 SQIVND (reference sequence). This CDR3 spans 14 amino acids. Trimming pared 1 base from V and 4 bases from J, leaving 10 bases between. This CDR3 reads CASSIGQGSYGYTF. CDR3 DNA sequence: TGTGCCAGTAGTATAGGTCAGGGGAGCTATGGCTACACCTTC.

The chain recombines TRBV9 with TRBJ2-2; 7 positions match TRBD1. V shed 3 bases, J shed 3 bases, and the junction held 8 bases outside the gene matches. The CDR3 is 16 residues long. Germline CDR1 reads SGDLS; CDR2 reads YYNGEE. CDR3 sequence (DNA): TGTGCCAGCAGCGCCACCGGGACAGCCCACACCGGGGAGCTGTTTTTT. This encodes CASSATGTAHTGELFF. Supplemented by reference TRBV9 and TRBJ2-2, the full variable domain reads DSGVTQTPKHLITATGQRVTLRCSPRSGDLSVYWYQQSLDQGLQFLIQYYNGEERAKGNILERFSAQQFPDLHSELNLSSLELGDSALYFCASSATGTAHTGELFFGEGSRLTVL.

The gene calls are TRBV7-2 and TRBJ2-7, with 7 positions matching TRBD1. Germline values: CDR1 SGHTA, CDR2 FQGNSA. The J segment lost 0 bases and the V segment lost 5 bases, leaving 10 bases of the junction unmatched. The CDR3 has 16 amino acids. The CDR3 coding sequence is TGTGCCAGCAGCGCACTGACAGGGAGCGGCTCCTACGAGCAGTACGTC. It encodes CASSALTGSGSYEQYV.

The CDR3 here is CASSPAPGNTQYF. The CDR3 nucleotides read TGTGCCAGCAGTCCGGCCCCAGGAAATACGCAGTATTTT. V and J are TRBV12-3 or TRBV12-4 and TRBJ2-3, with D unclear. CDR3 length: 13 residues. The V end was cut by 5 bases, the J end by 7 bases, with 13 bases between.

The chain combines TRBV28 with TRBJ2-7; 9 bases align to TRBD1. The CDR3 is 18 amino acids. Germline values: CDR1 MDHEN, CDR2 SYDVKM. The ends lost 9 bases at V and 0 bases at J; junction bases unmatched: 18. The CDR3, as DNA: TGTGCCAGTCACAAGGGACAGGGAATGGGACTTATCTCCTACGAGCAGTACTTC. Translating it yields CASHKGQGMGLISYEQYF. The complete variable domain, with remaining parts taken from reference TRBV28 and TRBJ2-7, reads DVKVTQSSRYLVKRTGEKVFLECVQDMDHENMFWYRQDPGLGLRLIYFSYDVKMKEKGDIPEGYSVSREKKERFSLILESASTNQTSMYLCASHKGQGMGLISYEQYFGPGTRLTVT.

The chain carries TRBV5-4 and TRBJ2-1; perhaps TRBD2 as D (6 bases). The CDR3 sequence is 13 residues long. V lost 4 bases and J lost 10, with 15 bases in between. Germline-derived CDR1 and CDR2 are SGHNT and YYREEE (reference sequence). The CDR3 region has the DNA TGTGCCAGCAGCCCAAGGGGCGGGGACGAGCAGTTCTTC. Protein sequence: CASSPRGGDEQFF.

The chain carries TRBV20-1 and TRBJ2-7, with D tentatively TRBD2 (6 bases). Germline V gene data show CDR1 as DFQATT and CDR2 as SNEGSKA (reference sequence). Trimming left V 3 bases short and J 4 bases short, with 13 bases between. This CDR3 spans 13 amino acids. The CDR3 DNA reads as TGCAGTGCTAGTCCCGGGGGTGATTACGAGCAGTACTTC. Its translation: CSASPGGDYEQYF.

V usage is TRBV12-3 or TRBV12-4 and J usage is TRBJ1-2, with D possibly matching TRBD1 (6 bases). The CDR3 extends over 12 amino acids. The V and J ends lost 6 bases and 2 bases respectively, with 7 bases between them. The CDR3 sequence: CASRQGNYGYTF. CDR3 coding DNA: TGTGCCAGCAGGCAGGGGAACTATGGCTACACCTTC.

The chain uses TRBV30 and TRBJ1-1; D is perhaps TRBD1 (6 bases). The CDR3 runs to 11 residues. Germline loops: CDR1 GTSNPN, CDR2 SVGIG (reference sequence). V shed 4 bases and J shed 7 bases, with 10 bases lying between them. CDR3 DNA sequence: TGTGCCTGGAAACGGGGACATGAAGCTTTCTTT. Protein product: CAWKRGHEAFF.

The rearrangement joins TRBV10-1 to TRBJ1-1; 9 nucleotides align to TRBD1. Germline V gene sequence: CDR1 WNHNN, CDR2 SYGVQD (reference sequence). V lost 5 bases and J lost 2; bases outside the gene matches: 9. The CDR3 spans 16 residues. This CDR3 is CASSNNRGLGNTEAFF. The CDR3 DNA reads as TGCGCCAGCAGTAACAACAGGGGGCTCGGTAACACTGAAGCTTTCTTT.